What follows describes a single T cell receptor (beta chain). After removal of 2 bases from V and 2 bases from J, the junction contained 5 bases not matched to a gene. CDR1 is GTSNPN, CDR2 SVGIG, per germline (reference sequence). This CDR3 has 15 residues. This record comes from a study of blood T cell repertoires in COVID-19. For the study at large: PBMCs, B-cell-depleted T cells, or T cells were the source of the cDNA or gDNA that made up the material.

Study processing details: Reference gene primer amplification yielded estimated nucleated cell counts. Clones were sequenced by immunoSEQ multiplex PCR, and TCRdb holds only the in-frame ones, with some missing. V and J calls and clone size are given by that table; D and trimming were obtained from the DNA. The repertoire holds under 200,000 clones, with roughly four fifths as singletons. V and J are TRBV30 and TRBJ2-5, with TRBD1 matching 10 bases. Sequencing used peripheral blood. This TCR came from a woman aged 25 to 39 with acute or convalescent COVID-19. This chain's CDR3 is CAWSPRTGGQETQYF. The CDR3 DNA sequence: TGTGCCTGGAGTCCTCGGACAGGGGGGCAAGAGACCCAGTACTTC.